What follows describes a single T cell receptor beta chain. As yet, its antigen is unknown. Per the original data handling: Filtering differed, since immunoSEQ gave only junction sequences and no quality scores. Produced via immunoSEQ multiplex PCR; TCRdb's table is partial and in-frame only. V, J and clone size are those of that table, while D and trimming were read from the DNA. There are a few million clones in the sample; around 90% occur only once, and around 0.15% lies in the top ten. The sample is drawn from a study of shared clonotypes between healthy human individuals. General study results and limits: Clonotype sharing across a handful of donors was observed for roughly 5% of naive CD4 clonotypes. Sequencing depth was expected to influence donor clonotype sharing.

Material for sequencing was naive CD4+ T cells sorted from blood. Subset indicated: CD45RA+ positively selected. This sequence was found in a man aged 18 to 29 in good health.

The CDR3 region has the DNA TGTGCCAGCAGCTTCAAGTTTGGAACCGGGGAGCTGTTTTTT. This codes for CASSFKFGTGELFF. The chain joins TRBV7-2 to TRBJ2-2; no clear D. V lost 3 bases, J lost 5 bases, and 10 bases lay in between. The germline CDR1 and CDR2 sequences are SGHTA and FQGNSA. This CDR3 is 14 amino acids long.